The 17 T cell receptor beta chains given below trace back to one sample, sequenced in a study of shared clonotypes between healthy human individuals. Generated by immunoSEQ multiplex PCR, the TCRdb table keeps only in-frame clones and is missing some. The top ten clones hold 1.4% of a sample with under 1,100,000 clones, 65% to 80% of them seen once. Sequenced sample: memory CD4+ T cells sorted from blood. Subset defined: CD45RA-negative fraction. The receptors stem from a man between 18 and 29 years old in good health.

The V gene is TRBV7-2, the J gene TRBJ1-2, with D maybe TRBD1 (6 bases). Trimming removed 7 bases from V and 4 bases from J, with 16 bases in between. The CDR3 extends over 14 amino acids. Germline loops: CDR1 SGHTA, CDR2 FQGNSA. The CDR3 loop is CASNEGGVPYGYTF. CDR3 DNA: TGTGCCAGCAACGAGGGGGGGGTCCCCTATGGCTACACCTTC. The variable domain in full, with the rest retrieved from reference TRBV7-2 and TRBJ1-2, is GAGVSQSPSNKVTEKGKDVELRCDPISGHTALYWYRQSLGQGLEFLIYFQGNSAPDKSGLPSDRFSAERTGGSVSTLTIQRTQQEDSAVYLCASNEGGVPYGYTFGSGTRLTVV.

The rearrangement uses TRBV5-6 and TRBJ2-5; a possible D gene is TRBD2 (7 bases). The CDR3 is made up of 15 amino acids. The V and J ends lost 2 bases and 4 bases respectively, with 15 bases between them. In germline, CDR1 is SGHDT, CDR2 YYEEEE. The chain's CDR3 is CASSFAGAPGETQYF. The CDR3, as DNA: TGTGCCAGCAGCTTCGCGGGGGCCCCTGGAGAGACCCAGTACTTC.

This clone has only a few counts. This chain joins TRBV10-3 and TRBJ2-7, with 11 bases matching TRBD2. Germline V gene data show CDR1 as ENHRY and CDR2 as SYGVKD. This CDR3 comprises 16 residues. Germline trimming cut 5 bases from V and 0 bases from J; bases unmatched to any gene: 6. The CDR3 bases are TGTGCCATCAGTTCAACCGGGACTAGCGGCTCCTACGAGCAGTACTTC. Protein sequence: CAISSTGTSGSYEQYF.

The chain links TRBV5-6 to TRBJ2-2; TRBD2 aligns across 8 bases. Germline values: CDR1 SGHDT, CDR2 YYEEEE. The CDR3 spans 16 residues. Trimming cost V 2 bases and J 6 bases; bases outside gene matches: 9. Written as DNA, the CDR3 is TGTGCCAGCAGCTTTCGGAGCGGGAGTGGGTCCGGGGAGCTGTTTTTT. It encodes CASSFRSGSGSGELFF.

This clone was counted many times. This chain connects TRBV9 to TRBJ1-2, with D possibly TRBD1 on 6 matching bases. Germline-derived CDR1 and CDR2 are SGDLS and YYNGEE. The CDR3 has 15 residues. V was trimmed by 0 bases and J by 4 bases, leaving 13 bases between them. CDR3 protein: CASSVGQGPLYGYTF. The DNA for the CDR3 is TGTGCCAGCAGCGTAGGGCAGGGGCCCCTCTATGGCTACACCTTC.

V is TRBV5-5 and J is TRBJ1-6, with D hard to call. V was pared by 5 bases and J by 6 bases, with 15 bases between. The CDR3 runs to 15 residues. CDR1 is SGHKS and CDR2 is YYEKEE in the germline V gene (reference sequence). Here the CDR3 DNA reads TGTGCCAGCAGTTACGGGCCGGGCCTTAATTCACCCCTCCACTTT. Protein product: CASSYGPGLNSPLHF.

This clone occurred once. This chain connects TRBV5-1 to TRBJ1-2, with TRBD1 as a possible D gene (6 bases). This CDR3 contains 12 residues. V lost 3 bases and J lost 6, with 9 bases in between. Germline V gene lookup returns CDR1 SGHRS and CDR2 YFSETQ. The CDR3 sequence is CASSSDRDGYTF. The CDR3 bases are TGCGCCAGCAGCTCGGACAGAGATGGCTACACCTTC.

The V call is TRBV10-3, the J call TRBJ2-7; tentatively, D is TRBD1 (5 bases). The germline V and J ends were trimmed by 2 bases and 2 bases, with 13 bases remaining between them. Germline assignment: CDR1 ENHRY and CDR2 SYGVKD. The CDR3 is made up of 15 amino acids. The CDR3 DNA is TGTGCCATCAGTGAGGGGGCAGTTACCACCTACGAGCAGTACTTC. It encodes CAISEGAVTTYEQYF.

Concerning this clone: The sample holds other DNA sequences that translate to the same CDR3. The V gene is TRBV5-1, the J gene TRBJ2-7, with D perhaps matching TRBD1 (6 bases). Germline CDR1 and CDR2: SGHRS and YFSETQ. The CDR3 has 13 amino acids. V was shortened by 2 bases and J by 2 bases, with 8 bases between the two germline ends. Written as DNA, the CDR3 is TGCGCCAGCAGCTTAGGGGGACCCTACGAGCAGTACTTC. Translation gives CASSLGGPYEQYF.

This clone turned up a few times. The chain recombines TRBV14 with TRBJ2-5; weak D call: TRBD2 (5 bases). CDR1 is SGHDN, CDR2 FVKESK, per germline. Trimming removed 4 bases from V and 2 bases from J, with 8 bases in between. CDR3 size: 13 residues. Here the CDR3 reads CASSPGIQETQYF. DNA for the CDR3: TGTGCCAGCAGCCCGGGGATACAAGAGACCCAGTACTTC.

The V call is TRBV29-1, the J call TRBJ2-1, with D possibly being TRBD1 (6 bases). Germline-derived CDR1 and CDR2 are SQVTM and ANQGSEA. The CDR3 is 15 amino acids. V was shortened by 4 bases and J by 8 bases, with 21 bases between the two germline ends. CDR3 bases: TGCAGCGTTGGATCCGGGACACATATTGCATATGAGCAGTTCTTC. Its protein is CSVGSGTHIAYEQFF.

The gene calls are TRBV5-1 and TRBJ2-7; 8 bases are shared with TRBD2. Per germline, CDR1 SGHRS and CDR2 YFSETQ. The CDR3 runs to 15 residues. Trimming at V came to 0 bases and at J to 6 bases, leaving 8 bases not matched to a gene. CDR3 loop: CASSLDPGGAVEQYF. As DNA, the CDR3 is TGCGCCAGCAGCTTGGACCCGGGGGGGGCCGTCGAGCAGTACTTC.

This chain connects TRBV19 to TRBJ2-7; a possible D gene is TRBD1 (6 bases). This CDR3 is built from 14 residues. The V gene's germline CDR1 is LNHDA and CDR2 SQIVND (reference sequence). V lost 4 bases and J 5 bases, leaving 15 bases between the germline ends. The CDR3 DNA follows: TGTGCCAGTAGTACAACAAGGGGGTTGAACGAGCAGTACTTC. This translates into CASSTTRGLNEQYF.

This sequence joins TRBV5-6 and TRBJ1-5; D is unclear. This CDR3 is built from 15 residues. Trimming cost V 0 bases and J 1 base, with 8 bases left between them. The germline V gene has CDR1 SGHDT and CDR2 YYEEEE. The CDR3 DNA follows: TGTGCCAGCAGCTTGGCGGGAACGAGCAATCAGCCCCAGCATTTT. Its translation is CASSLAGTSNQPQHF.

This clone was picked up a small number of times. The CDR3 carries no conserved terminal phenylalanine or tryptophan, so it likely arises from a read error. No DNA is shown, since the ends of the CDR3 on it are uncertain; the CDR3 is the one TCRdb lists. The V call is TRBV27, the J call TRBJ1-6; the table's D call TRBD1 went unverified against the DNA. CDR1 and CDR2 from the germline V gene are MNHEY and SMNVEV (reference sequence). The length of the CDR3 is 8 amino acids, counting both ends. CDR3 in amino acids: CASSQGRP.

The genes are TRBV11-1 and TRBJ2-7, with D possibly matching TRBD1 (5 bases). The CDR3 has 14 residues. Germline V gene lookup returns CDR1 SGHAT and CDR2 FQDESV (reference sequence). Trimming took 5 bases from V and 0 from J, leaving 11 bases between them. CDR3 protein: CASSHQGSSYEQYF. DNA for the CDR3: TGTGCCAGCAGCCACCAGGGAAGCTCCTACGAGCAGTACTTC.

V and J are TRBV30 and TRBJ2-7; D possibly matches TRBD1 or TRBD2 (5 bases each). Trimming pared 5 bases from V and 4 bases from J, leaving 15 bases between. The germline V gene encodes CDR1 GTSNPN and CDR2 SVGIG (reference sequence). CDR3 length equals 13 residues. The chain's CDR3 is CAWLAGTGYEQYF. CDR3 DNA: TGTGCCTGGTTGGCCGGGACCGGATACGAGCAGTACTTC. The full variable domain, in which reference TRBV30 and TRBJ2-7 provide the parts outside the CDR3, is SQTIHQWPATLVQPVGSPLSLECTVEGTSNPNLYWYRQAAGRGLQLLFYSVGIGQISSEVPQNLSASRPQDRQFILSSKKLLLSDSGFYLCAWLAGTGYEQYFGPGTRLTVT.